The 27 T cell receptor beta chains reported below all come from one sample, sequenced in a study of cytomegalovirus exposure and HLA in healthy donors. The primer mix had 60 Vbeta and 13 Jbeta primers. Measured with immunoSEQ multiplex PCR; TCRdb has only the in-frame clones, and not every one. This table has approximately 91,000 clones, around nine tenths appearing once. Material for sequencing was PBMCs. These receptors originate from a man aged 30-40 years in good health and CMV-seropositive.

V and J are TRBV2 and TRBJ2-2; no definite D call. Trimming shortened V by 6 bases and J by 7 bases, and 9 bases separated the two germline ends. Germline CDR1 is SNHLY and CDR2 is FYNNEI. This CDR3 is 12 amino acids long. The CDR3 coding sequence is TGTGCCAGCAGGGAATATAGCGGGGAGCTGTTTTTT. Translating it yields CASREYSGELFF.

This chain uses TRBV5-1 with TRBJ1-5; perhaps TRBD1 as D (6 bases). The CDR3 is 15 residues long. From germline, CDR1 is SGHRS and CDR2 YFSETQ. V was clipped by 0 bases and J by 1 base, with 8 bases between them. The CDR3 coding sequence is TGCGCCAGCAGCTTGGAAGGGGGAAGCAATCAGCCCCAGCATTTT. Amino acid sequence: CASSLEGGSNQPQHF.

Written as DNA, the CDR3 is TGTGCCAGCAGGACAGGGTTGGTCTATGGCTACACCTTC. It yields the protein CASRTGLVYGYTF. The gene calls are TRBV6-1 and TRBJ1-2; the match to TRBD1 covers 7 bases. The CDR3 runs 13 residues. The V segment lost 6 bases and the J segment 4 bases; nucleotides outside the gene matches: 5. Germline CDR1 is MNHNS and CDR2 is SASEGT.

This clone was observed once. The chain employs TRBV7-3 and TRBJ2-3, with 11 bases fitting TRBD2. Germline CDR1 is SGHTA and CDR2 is FQGTGA. J lost 5 bases, V lost 4 bases, and 2 bases had no gene match. CDR3 size: 14 residues. As DNA, the CDR3 is TGTGCCAGCAGCTCAGGACTAGCGGGAGATACGCAGTATTTT. It is translated as CASSSGLAGDTQYF. Full variable domain (remainder filled in from reference TRBV7-3 and TRBJ2-3): GAGVSQTPSNKVTEKGKYVELRCDPISGHTALYWYRQSLGQGPEFLIYFQGTGAADDSGLPNDRFFAVRPEGSVSTLKIQRTERGDSAVYLCASSSGLAGDTQYFGPGTRLTVL.

This chain connects TRBV11-3 to TRBJ2-5; TRBD2 might be the D (5 bases). Germline V gene lookup returns CDR1 SGHNT and CDR2 YENEEA. The CDR3 is 14 amino acids. V lost 0 bases to trimming and J lost 5 bases, with 10 bases between them. The CDR3: CASSLDWRAETQYF. In DNA, the CDR3 is TGTGCCAGCAGCTTAGATTGGCGGGCGGAGACCCAGTACTTC.

This clone was counted a few times. This chain connects TRBV6-5 to TRBJ2-1; 8 bases match TRBD1. Germline lookup yields CDR1 MNHEY and CDR2 SVGAGI. J was trimmed by 8 bases and V by 5 bases; bases with no gene match: 8. There are 14 residues in the CDR3. Written as DNA, the CDR3 is TGTGCCAGCAGTGCCAGGGGGCGAAATCATGAGCAGTTCTTC. Translating it yields CASSARGRNHEQFF.

This chain joins TRBV11-3 and TRBJ2-5; 10 bases fit TRBD2. The DNA end is a closer match to TRBJ2-7, so the J assignment may be wrong. CDR1 and CDR2 (germline): SGHNT, YENEEA. The CDR3 is 15 residues long. CDR3 protein: CASSLGGTSAYEQYF. For the CDR3, the DNA is TGTGCCAGCAGCTTAGGAGGGACTAGCGCCTACGAGCAGTACTTC.

V usage is TRBV18 and J usage is TRBJ2-2; a possible D gene is TRBD2 (5 bases). The germline V gene has CDR1 KGHSH and CDR2 LQKENI. The CDR3 length is 14 residues. The V end lost 2 bases, the J end lost 5 bases, and 9 bases lay between the germline ends. The CDR3 here is CASSPSEETGELFF. The CDR3 region has the DNA TGTGCCAGCTCACCATCGGAGGAAACCGGGGAGCTGTTTTTT.

The chain carries TRBV7-9 and TRBJ1-3; no clear D gene. The CDR3 extends over 11 amino acids. V shed 5 bases and J shed 11 bases, with 10 bases lying between them. Per germline, CDR1 SEHNR and CDR2 FQNEAQ (reference sequence). The CDR3 loop is CASSPGGAIYF. The CDR3 DNA sequence: TGTGCCAGCAGCCCCGGCGGGGCCATATATTTT. The full variable domain, with the rest looked up from reference TRBV7-9 and TRBJ1-3, is DTGVSQNPRHKITKRGQNVTFRCDPISEHNRLYWYRQTLGQGPEFLTYFQNEAQLEKSRLLSDRFSAERPKGSFSTLEIQRTEQGDSAMYLCASSPGGAIYFGEGSWLTVV.

V and J are TRBV5-1 and TRBJ1-2; D not certain. This CDR3 comprises 15 residues. V lost 1 base to trimming and J lost 4 bases, with 14 bases between them. The germline CDR1 and CDR2 sequences are SGHRS and YFSETQ. CDR3 sequence: CASSLNSQASYGYTF. CDR3 bases: TGCGCCAGCAGCTTGAATAGTCAGGCAAGCTATGGCTACACCTTC.

This chain joins TRBV6-1 and TRBJ1-3; D gene ambiguous. Germline V gene data show CDR1 as MNHNS and CDR2 as SASEGT. The CDR3 has 14 amino acids. Trimming removed 5 bases from V and 0 bases from J, with 8 bases in between. The CDR3 loop reads CASSRDSSGNTIYF. CDR3 nucleotides: TGTGCCAGCAGTCGGGATAGCTCTGGAAACACCATATATTTT.

To note about this clone: One end of the junction does not line up with germline, which may come from a read error. The chain has TRBV6-5 and TRBJ1-2; 10 nucleotides agree with TRBD1. The CDR3 contains 14 residues. Per germline, CDR1 MNHEY and CDR2 SVGAGI. CDR3 nucleotides: TGTGACAGCAGTTACGACAGGGGGCGCGGTGGCTACACCTTC. This sequence encodes CDSSYDRGRGGYTF.

The chain links TRBV10-1 to TRBJ2-1; 15 nucleotides line up with TRBD2. The germline gives CDR1 WNHNN, CDR2 SYGVQD (reference sequence). V lost 3 bases to trimming and J lost 0 bases; unmatched junction nucleotides: 6. This CDR3 is 19 amino acids long. The CDR3 here is CASSDYGLAGGSSYNEQFF. The CDR3, as DNA: TGCGCCAGCAGTGACTACGGACTAGCGGGAGGGAGCTCCTACAATGAGCAGTTCTTC.

The chain recombines TRBV6-5 with TRBJ2-7, with D tentatively TRBD1 (8 bases). Germline CDR1 reads MNHEY; CDR2 reads SVGAGI. The CDR3 is made up of 13 amino acids. Trimming left V 6 bases short and J 7 bases short, with 16 bases between. CDR3 nucleotides: TGTGCCAGCAGCAACAGGGGGGGAAAGGAGCAGTACTTC. Protein: CASSNRGGKEQYF.

This clone was seen only a few times. The chain links TRBV5-1 to TRBJ1-4; 8 bases are a match to TRBD1. The CDR3 length is 14 residues. The V and J ends lost 4 bases and 5 bases, in that order; junction bases with no gene match: 4. Germline CDR1 reads SGHRS; CDR2 reads YFSETQ. This CDR3 reads CASSLGQENEKLFF. The CDR3 DNA follows: TGCGCCAGCAGCCTGGGACAGGAGAATGAAAAACTGTTTTTT.

The chain joins TRBV6-5 to TRBJ2-1; D is possibly TRBD1 (5 bases). V lost 5 bases to trimming and J lost 6 bases, with 11 bases between them. CDR3 length equals 13 residues. Germline CDR1 and CDR2: MNHEY and SVGAGI. The CDR3 is CASSPPRGNEQFF. The CDR3 nucleotides read TGTGCCAGCAGTCCACCTAGGGGCAATGAGCAGTTCTTC.

The chain joins TRBV27 to TRBJ2-3; 14 bases fit TRBD2. The trim removed 8 bases at V and 3 bases at J, leaving 1 base unmatched. Germline CDR1 is MNHEY and CDR2 is SMNVEV (reference sequence). This CDR3 has 14 amino acids. CDR3 DNA sequence: TGTGCCAGCGGGACTAGCGGGAGTACAGATACGCAGTATTTT. This translates into CASGTSGSTDTQYF.

This sequence joins TRBV9 and TRBJ2-1; 9 bases align to TRBD1. CDR1 is SGDLS and CDR2 is YYNGEE in the germline V gene. The CDR3 is 16 residues long. V lost 3 bases to trimming and J lost 6 bases; unmatched junction nucleotides: 10. Here the CDR3 DNA reads TGTGCCAGCAGCGGTCCCGGGACAGGGCCCATCAATGAGCAGTTCTTC. It yields the protein CASSGPGTGPINEQFF. Using reference TRBV9 and TRBJ2-1 for the parts outside the CDR3, the full variable domain is DSGVTQTPKHLITATGQRVTLRCSPRSGDLSVYWYQQSLDQGLQFLIQYYNGEERAKGNILERFSAQQFPDLHSELNLSSLELGDSALYFCASSGPGTGPINEQFFGPGTRLTVL.

J is TRBJ2-2 and V is TRBV28; 9 bases line up with TRBD2. V was pared by 6 bases and J by 5 bases, with 10 bases of the junction left unmatched. Germline V gene lookup returns CDR1 MDHEN and CDR2 SYDVKM. This CDR3 has 16 residues. CDR3 nucleotide sequence: TGTGCCAGCAGCCGTAGCGGGAGAAGGTATACCGGGGAGCTGTTTTTT. Protein: CASSRSGRRYTGELFF.

V usage is TRBV7-9 and J usage is TRBJ2-1; 8 bases agree with TRBD2. Germline CDR1 reads SEHNR; CDR2 reads FQNEAQ (reference sequence). Losses at the gene ends were 5 bases for V and 4 bases for J; bases not matched to a gene: 13. The CDR3 runs 17 residues. This chain's CDR3 is CASSPSPLAGFYNEQFF. Written as DNA, the CDR3 is TGTGCCAGCAGCCCTAGCCCCCTAGCGGGTTTTTACAATGAGCAGTTCTTC.

This clone was observed a single time. The rearrangement links TRBV28 to TRBJ1-1; TRBD1 might be the D (5 bases). With 3 bases removed from V and 5 bases from J, the gap between germline ends came to 10 bases. This CDR3 is built from 13 residues. Germline CDR1 and CDR2: MDHEN and SYDVKM. CDR3 in DNA: TGTGCCAGCAGTTTCTTTAGGGGTACTGAAGCTTTCTTT. This encodes CASSFFRGTEAFF.

This clone was recorded a few times. V and J are TRBV19 and TRBJ1-5; D is undetermined. V lost 7 bases to trimming and J lost 8 bases, with 15 bases between them. This CDR3 is 13 amino acids long. The germline CDR1 and CDR2 sequences are LNHDA and SQIVND (reference sequence). This CDR3 is CASTGGYSKPQHF. The CDR3 DNA reads as TGTGCCAGTACGGGAGGATACAGCAAGCCCCAGCATTTT.

The rearrangement uses TRBV7-9 and TRBJ2-6; TRBD1 matches 10 bases. Germline CDR1 and CDR2: SEHNR and FQNEAQ (reference sequence). V gave up 8 bases and J gave up 2 bases; unmatched junction bases: 9. The CDR3 is made up of 17 amino acids. The chain's CDR3 is CASCPGTGVTGANVLTF. The DNA of the CDR3 is TGTGCCAGCTGCCCCGGGACAGGGGTTACTGGGGCCAACGTCCTGACTTTC. Full variable domain (missing parts from reference TRBV7-9 and TRBJ2-6): DTGVSQNPRHKITKRGQNVTFRCDPISEHNRLYWYRQTLGQGPEFLTYFQNEAQLEKSRLLSDRFSAERPKGSFSTLEIQRTEQGDSAMYLCASCPGTGVTGANVLTFGAGSRLTVL.

The chain recombines TRBV15 with TRBJ1-1, with D uncertain. This CDR3 has 14 residues. The V end lost 7 bases, the J end lost 0 bases, and 12 bases lay between the germline ends. Germline values: CDR1 LNHNV, CDR2 YYDKDF (reference sequence). The CDR3 reads CATTTVSMNTEAFF. CDR3 in DNA: TGTGCCACCACAACAGTATCCATGAACACTGAAGCTTTCTTT. Full variable domain (outside the CDR3, taken from reference TRBV15 and TRBJ1-1): DAMVIQNPRYQVTQFGKPVTLSCSQTLNHNVMYWYQQKSSQAPKLLFHYYDKDFNNEADTPDNFQSRRPNTSFCFLDIRSPGLGDTAMYLCATTTVSMNTEAFFGQGTRLTVV.

To note about this clone: One end of the junction is discordant with germline, which a read error may explain. The chain employs TRBV9 and TRBJ1-6; maybe TRBD1 (6 bases). There are 18 residues in the CDR3. Germline V gives CDR1 SGDLS, CDR2 YYNGEE. The CDR3 region has the DNA TGTGCCAGCAGCGACCCAAAGCCGGGGGGGGCTATAGCGTCACTCCTCCACTTT. Translated, it gives CASSDPKPGGAIASLLHF.

In its sample, this clone was seen once. The rearrangement uses TRBV27 and TRBJ2-1, with D possibly being TRBD1 (6 bases). V dropped 2 bases and J dropped 0 bases, with 14 bases sitting between them. This CDR3 is 17 amino acids long. Germline-derived CDR1 and CDR2 are MNHEY and SMNVEV (reference sequence). The CDR3 DNA is TGTGCCAGCAGTTTAAAGCCCCCGGACAGCTCCTACAATGAGCAGTTCTTC. This gives the protein CASSLKPPDSSYNEQFF.

Worth noting for this clone: A junction boundary mismatches the germline segment, possibly from a read error. The chain recombines TRBV7-7 with TRBJ2-2, with 9 bases aligning to TRBD1. Germline CDR1 reads SSHAT; CDR2 reads FNYEAQ (reference sequence). The CDR3 extends over 17 amino acids. CDR3 sequence reads: CASSMLVGQGTTGELFF. As DNA, the CDR3 is TGTGCTAGCAGCATGCTTGTGGGACAGGGCACCACCGGGGAGCTGTTTTTT.